The following is a T cell receptor beta chain sequence with its context. What it binds is not known. Study-level findings and limits: Tumor memory CD4+ T cell TCR gene usage clustered with blood and lymph node memory CD4+ cells and lymph node naive CD4+ cells.

Semi-nested PCR with Nested Universal Primer A followed constant-region reverse priming of full-length variable regions. TCRdb re-called the 5' RACE reads through MiXCR, storing one row per CDR3 protein. The top ten hold 2.1% of the sample, which has about 50,000 distinct CDR3 sequences, about 28% seen once. Naive CD4+ cells had CD25+ Tregs removed. V lost 4 bases and J lost 2, with 12 bases in between. Germline lookup yields CDR1 SGDLS and CDR2 YYNGEE. The CDR3 extends over 14 amino acids. Sequences were obtained from naive CD4+ T cells sorted from blood. As to subset: naive CD4+ T cells, CD4+CD45RA+CD25-. This receptor was taken from a female donor with breast cancer. The V and J genes are TRBV9 and TRBJ1-1; D remains unclear. CDR3 nucleotides: TGTGCCAGCAGCATCACGCAGACCAACACTGAAGCTTTCTTT. The encoded protein is CASSITQTNTEAFF. Full variable domain (remainder filled in from reference TRBV9 and TRBJ1-1): DSGVTQTPKHLITATGQRVTLRCSPRSGDLSVYWYQQSLDQGLQFLIQYYNGEERAKGNILERFSAQQFPDLHSELNLSSLELGDSALYFCASSITQTNTEAFFGQGTRLTVV.